The T cell receptor (beta chain) under discussion was sequenced for a study of blood T cell repertoires in COVID-19 (dated by TCRdb to between 2020 and 2021). General notes on the study: Collaborator samples came from the United States, Italy and Spain and covered acute and convalescent phases of COVID-19. The samples were drawn from two sources: the first 160 participants of the ongoing ImmuneRACE study, and 1,254 subjects contributed by 6 global collaborators. Where HLA class I and class II types were available, the types were taken from metadata supplied by the sample provider, not from assay-based typing. The repertoires were made available in a free public database intended to serve as a resource for research on the immune response to SARS-CoV-2. The dataset comprised deeply sampled blood TCRbeta repertoires from subjects exposed to, actively infected with, or recovered from COVID-19. The prospective study material was composed of cDNA or gDNA derived from T cells, B-cell-depleted T cells, or PBMCs. Sample metadata almost always included a de-identified subject ID, COVID-19 status, age in years and sex. Study-wide conclusions, independent of this receptor: The amount of clinical and demographic metadata varied by source and participant and was provided uncurated.

Whole blood was collected in K2EDTA tubes by collaborating institutions according to the institutions' own protocols. For TCRbeta analysis, collaborators shipped samples as frozen whole blood, isolated PBMCs, or DNA extracted from either of those sample types. In regard to this clone: The target of this receptor is not known. Base qualities are missing; no much larger clone stands one base away.

TCRbeta CDR3 regions were amplified from genomic DNA using the immunoSEQ Assay, a bias-controlled multiplex PCR. Per the source publication's procedure: Nucleated cell counts per sample were estimated from amplification of reference gene primers within the assay. To quantify the absolute abundance of each unique TCRbeta CDR3 rearrangement, sequence reads were collapsed and filtered. For each sample, productive Simpson clonality was calculated as the square root of Simpson's diversity index across productive rearrangements. TCRdb retrieved this table from immuneACCESS and kept in-frame rearrangements only. Not all clones are present; in checked studies, unresolved V genes account for under half, and no reason is known for the remainder. D and trimming come from the DNA, and the V and J calls and clone size come from that table. The sample data list about 41,000 clones, and approximately 90% of these were observed just once. The ten largest clones take up approximately 4.3% of the sample.

Spanning cysteine to phenylalanine, the CDR3 consists of 14 amino acids. Of all the DNA, just the CDR3 is kept, 42 bases in frame from base 1. The junction carries 11 bases between V and J, which are trimmed by 3 bases and 3 bases respectively. The germline V gene (reference sequence) provides CDR1 GTSNPN and CDR2 SVGIG. The TCR originated in a man in his fifties or sixties with acute or convalescent COVID-19. Recombination joined TRBV30 with TRBJ1-4; TRBD1 could be the D gene, as 5 bases match. Sequencing was done on a sample of peripheral blood. The DNA sequence is TGTGCCTGGAGAAGGACACCTCCTAATGAAAAACTGTTTTTT. Translated, it reads CAWRRTPPNEKLFF.